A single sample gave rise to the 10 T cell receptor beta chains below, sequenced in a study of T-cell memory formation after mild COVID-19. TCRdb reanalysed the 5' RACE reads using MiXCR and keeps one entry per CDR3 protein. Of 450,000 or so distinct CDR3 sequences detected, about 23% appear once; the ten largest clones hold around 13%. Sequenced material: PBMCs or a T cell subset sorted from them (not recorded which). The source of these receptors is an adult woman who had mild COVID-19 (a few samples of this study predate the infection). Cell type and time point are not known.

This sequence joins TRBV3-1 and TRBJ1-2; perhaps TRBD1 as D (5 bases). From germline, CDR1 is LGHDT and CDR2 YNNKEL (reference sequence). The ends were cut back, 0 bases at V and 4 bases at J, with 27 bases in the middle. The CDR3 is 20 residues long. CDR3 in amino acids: CASSQDVLRRRQPLSYGYTF. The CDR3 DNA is TGTGCCAGCAGCCAAGATGTTCTCAGGCGCAGACAGCCCCTAAGCTATGGCTACACCTTC.

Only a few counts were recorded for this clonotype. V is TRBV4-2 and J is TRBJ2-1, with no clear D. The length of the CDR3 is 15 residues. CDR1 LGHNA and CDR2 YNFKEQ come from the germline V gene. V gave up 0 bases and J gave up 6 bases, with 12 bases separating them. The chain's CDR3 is CASSQDSYPPNEQFF. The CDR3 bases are TGTGCCAGCAGCCAAGATAGCTATCCCCCCAATGAGCAGTTCTTC.

CDR3 coding DNA: TGTGCCAGCAGCCAAACGACAGGGAGGACTGAAGCTTTCTTT. Its protein is CASSQTTGRTEAFF. This chain links TRBV3-1 with TRBJ1-1, with 7 bases matching TRBD1. Per the germline V gene, CDR1 is LGHDT and CDR2 is YNNKEL (reference sequence). The V gene end was trimmed by 2 bases and the J gene end by 5 bases; junction bases not matched to a gene: 5. The CDR3 consists of 14 residues.

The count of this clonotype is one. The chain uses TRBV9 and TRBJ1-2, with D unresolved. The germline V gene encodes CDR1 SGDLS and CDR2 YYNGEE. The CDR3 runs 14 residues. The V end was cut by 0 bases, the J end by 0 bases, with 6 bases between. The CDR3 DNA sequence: TGTGCCAGCAGCGTAGGCACTCCTAACTATGGCTACACCTTC. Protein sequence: CASSVGTPNYGYTF.

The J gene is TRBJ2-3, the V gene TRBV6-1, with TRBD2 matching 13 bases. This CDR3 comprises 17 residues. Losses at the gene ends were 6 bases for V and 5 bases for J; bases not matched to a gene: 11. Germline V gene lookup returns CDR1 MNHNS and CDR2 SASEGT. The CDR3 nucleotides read TGTGCCAGCAGCGGACTAGCGGGGGTTTCGGGTGGAGATACGCAGTATTTT. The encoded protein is CASSGLAGVSGGDTQYF.

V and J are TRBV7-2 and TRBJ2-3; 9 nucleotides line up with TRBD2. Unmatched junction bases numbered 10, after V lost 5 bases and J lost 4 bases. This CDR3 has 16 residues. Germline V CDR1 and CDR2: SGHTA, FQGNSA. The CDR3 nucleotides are TGTGCCAGCAGCGCCGTGGGTAGCGGGAGATCAGATACGCAGTATTTT. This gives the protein CASSAVGSGRSDTQYF.

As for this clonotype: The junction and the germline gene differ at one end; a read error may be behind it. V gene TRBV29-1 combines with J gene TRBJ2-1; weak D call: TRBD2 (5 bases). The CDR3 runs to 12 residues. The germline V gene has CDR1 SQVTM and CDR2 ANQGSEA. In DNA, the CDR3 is TGCAGCGTAGAAGCGGACCTTTCTTTGCAGTTCTTC. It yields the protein CSVEADLSLQFF.

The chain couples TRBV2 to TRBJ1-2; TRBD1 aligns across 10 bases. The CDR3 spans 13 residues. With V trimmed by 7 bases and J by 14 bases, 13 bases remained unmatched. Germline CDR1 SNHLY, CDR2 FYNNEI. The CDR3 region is CASNRRGQGFVTF. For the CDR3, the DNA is TGTGCCAGCAATCGAAGGGGACAGGGGTTTGTTACCTTC.

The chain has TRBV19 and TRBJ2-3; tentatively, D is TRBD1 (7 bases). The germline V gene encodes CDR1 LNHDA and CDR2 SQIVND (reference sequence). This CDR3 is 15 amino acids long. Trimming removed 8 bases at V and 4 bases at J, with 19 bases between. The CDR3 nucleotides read TGTGCCAGTCAGAACAGGGGAGGTAGCGCAGATACGCAGTATTTT. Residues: CASQNRGGSADTQYF.

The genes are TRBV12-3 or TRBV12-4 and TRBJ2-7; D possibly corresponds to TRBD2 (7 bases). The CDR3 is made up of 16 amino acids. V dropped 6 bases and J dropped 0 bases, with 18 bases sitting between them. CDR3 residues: CASSWGGPVSSYEQYF. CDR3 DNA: TGTGCCAGCAGCTGGGGGGGCCCCGTTAGCTCCTACGAGCAGTACTTC.